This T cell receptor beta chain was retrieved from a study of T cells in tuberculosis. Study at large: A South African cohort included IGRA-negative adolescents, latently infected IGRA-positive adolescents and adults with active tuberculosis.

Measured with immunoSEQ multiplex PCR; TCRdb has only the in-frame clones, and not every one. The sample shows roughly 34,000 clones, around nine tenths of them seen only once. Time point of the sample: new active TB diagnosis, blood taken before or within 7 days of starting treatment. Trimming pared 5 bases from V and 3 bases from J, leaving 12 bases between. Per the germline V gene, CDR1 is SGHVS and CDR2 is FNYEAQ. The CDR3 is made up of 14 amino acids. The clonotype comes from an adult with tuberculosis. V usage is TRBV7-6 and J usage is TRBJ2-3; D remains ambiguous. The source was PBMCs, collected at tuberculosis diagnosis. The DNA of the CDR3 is TGTGCCAGCAGCCTCCGGTTGGAGACAGATACGCAGTATTTT. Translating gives CASSLRLETDTQYF.